The text below deals with one TCR beta chain. All enrollees were about 18 to 89 years old and from around 25 US areas. The data belong to a study of blood T cell repertoires in COVID-19. CDR3 length equals 11 residues. Trimming removed 3 bases from V and 13 bases from J; junction bases left unmatched: 1. Using immunoSEQ multiplex PCR, the repertoire was profiled, and TCRdb retains in-frame clones only, with some absent. Seen here are roughly 360,000 clones, about 89% observed once, and the top ten hold 1% to 1.5%. This receptor was identified in a man aged 30 to 45 who had recovered from COVID-19. Sequencing used PBMCs or T cells enriched from blood (not recorded which). The chain couples TRBV12-3 or TRBV12-4 to TRBJ2-1; 9 bases agree with TRBD2. CDR3 in DNA: TGTGCCAGCAGTTTTAGCGGGAGTCAGTTCTTC. Protein sequence: CASSFSGSQFF.